Presented here are 31 T cell receptor beta chains from one specimen sequenced in a study of technical replicates of blood from a handful of donors. Assay used: immunoSEQ multiplex PCR; TCRdb lists only in-frame clones, some missing. The data contain approximately 82,000 clones, 80% to 95% of them singletons. Sequenced material: T cells isolated from PBMCs. All receptors derive from a human donor in good health. Some clones in this sample may be carry-over from other donors' samples.

This sequence joins TRBV7-3 and TRBJ2-1; 7 nucleotides align to TRBD2. The CDR3 covers 15 residues. From germline, CDR1 is SGHTA and CDR2 FQGTGA. With 3 bases clipped from V and 3 bases from J, the junction kept 5 bases outside the gene matches. As DNA, the CDR3 is TGTGCCAGCAGCTTGGGAGGGAGGGTCTACAATGAGCAGTTCTTC. This codes for CASSLGGRVYNEQFF.

This rearrangement joins TRBV7-8 to TRBJ2-3; 11 nucleotides line up with TRBD2. This CDR3 comprises 18 residues. V trimming: 2 bases; J trimming: 0 bases; junction bases outside the gene matches: 7. Germline V gene lookup returns CDR1 SGHVS and CDR2 FQNEAQ. The CDR3 bases are TGTGCCAGCAGCTTACTGACTAGCGGGGCTAAGAGCACAGATACGCAGTATTTT. Amino acid sequence: CASSLLTSGAKSTDTQYF.

The chain recombines TRBV7-2 with TRBJ1-2; the match to TRBD1 covers 9 bases. The ends lost 5 bases at V and 8 bases at J; junction bases unmatched: 6. Germline CDR1 SGHTA, CDR2 FQGNSA. CDR3 length: 13 amino acids. DNA for the CDR3: TGTGCCAGCAGCGCGGGACAGGGTTACGGCTACACCTTC. Residues: CASSAGQGYGYTF.

V is TRBV25-1 and J is TRBJ2-7; 7 bases match TRBD1. The CDR3 totals 14 residues. Germline V gene data show CDR1 as MGHDK and CDR2 as SYGVNS. With 6 bases clipped from V and 1 base from J, the junction kept 6 bases outside the gene matches. The chain's CDR3 is CASRTTGRSYEQYF. In DNA, the CDR3 is TGTGCCAGCAGAACGACAGGGCGATCCTACGAGCAGTACTTC.

V is TRBV7-2 and J is TRBJ2-7; no clear D gene. Trimming cost V 0 bases and J 3 bases, with 12 bases left between them. CDR1 is SGHTA and CDR2 is FQGNSA in the germline V gene. This CDR3 region has 15 residues. This chain's CDR3 is CASSLASSRDYEQYF. DNA for the CDR3: TGTGCCAGCAGCTTAGCTTCCTCCCGAGACTACGAGCAGTACTTC.

The chain carries TRBV9 and TRBJ1-5, with 8 bases fitting TRBD1. Losses at the gene ends were 4 bases for V and 6 bases for J; bases not matched to a gene: 9. CDR3 size: 15 residues. Germline V gene lookup returns CDR1 SGDLS and CDR2 YYNGEE. CDR3 bases: TGTGCCAGCAGCTCGGACAGGGAATTTGGTCAGCCCCAGCATTTT. Translated, it gives CASSSDREFGQPQHF.

J is TRBJ2-1 and V is TRBV4-2; 7 bases are shared with TRBD2. With 1 base clipped from V and 3 bases from J, the junction kept 3 bases outside the gene matches. Germline lookup yields CDR1 LGHNA and CDR2 YNFKEQ. This CDR3 contains 15 residues. This CDR3 reads CASSQVERDYNEQFF. The CDR3 nucleotides read TGTGCCAGCAGCCAAGTTGAGCGGGACTACAATGAGCAGTTCTTC.

V is TRBV5-1 and J is TRBJ2-7, with TRBD1 as a possible D gene (5 bases). The CDR3 has 11 amino acids. Germline CDR1 SGHRS, CDR2 YFSETQ. V was cut by 2 bases and J by 7 bases, with 7 bases left in between. The DNA of the CDR3 is TGCGCCAGCAGCTTCTACAGGGAGCAGTACTTC. It specifies CASSFYREQYF.

The chain recombines TRBV6-6 with TRBJ1-1; D unresolved. Germline loops: CDR1 MNHNY, CDR2 SVGAGI (reference sequence). V was cut by 6 bases and J by 0 bases, with 5 bases left in between. The CDR3 spans 12 residues. The CDR3 DNA sequence: TGTGCCAGCAGCGGGATGAACACTGAAGCTTTCTTT. Translating it yields CASSGMNTEAFF.

CDR3 amino acids: CASSLVTGDNEQFF. DNA of the CDR3: TGTGCCAGCAGCTTAGTTACGGGGGACAATGAGCAGTTCTTC. The J gene is TRBJ2-1, the V gene TRBV11-3, with a weak D call TRBD2 (6 bases). CDR1 and CDR2 (germline): SGHNT, YENEEA. Trimming took off 1 base at V and 5 bases at J, with 9 bases between the two ends. There are 14 residues in the CDR3.

The chain employs TRBV19 and TRBJ2-3; 9 bases agree with TRBD1. CDR1 LNHDA and CDR2 SQIVND come from the germline V gene (reference sequence). V lost 3 bases, J lost 6 bases, and 4 bases stayed unmatched. CDR3 length equals 14 residues. The CDR3 DNA follows: TGTGCCAGTAGTATTACAGGGACAGGGGATACGCAGTATTTT. Translating gives CASSITGTGDTQYF.

The rearrangement links TRBV4-3 to TRBJ2-5, with 9 bases matching TRBD2. The V gene's germline CDR1 is LGHNA and CDR2 YSLEER. The J segment lost 0 bases and the V segment lost 1 base, leaving 3 bases of the junction unmatched. This CDR3 spans 16 amino acids. For the CDR3, the DNA is TGCGCCAGCAGCCAAGTCGTAGCGGGAGACCAAGAGACCCAGTACTTC. Amino acid sequence: CASSQVVAGDQETQYF.

This clone came up a few times. CDR3: CASRHYTEAFF. As DNA, the CDR3 is TGTGCCAGTAGACATTACACTGAAGCTTTCTTT. This rearrangement joins TRBV19 to TRBJ1-1, with D uncertain. The CDR3 contains 11 residues. Germline assignment: CDR1 LNHDA and CDR2 SQIVND (reference sequence). V lost 6 bases, J lost 3 bases, and 5 bases lay in between. The entire variable domain, with the rest obtained from reference TRBV19 and TRBJ1-1, is as follows: DGGITQSPKYLFRKEGQNVTLSCEQNLNHDAMYWYRQDPGQGLRLIYYSQIVNDFQKGDIAEGYSVSREKKESFPLTVTSAQKNPTAFYLCASRHYTEAFFGQGTRLTVV.

The CDR3 loop is CAWSGRGEAFF. The CDR3, as DNA: TGTGCCTGGAGCGGTAGGGGAGAAGCTTTCTTT. This chain uses TRBV30 with TRBJ1-1; a weak D match, TRBD1 (5 bases). The CDR3 consists of 11 residues. V shed 3 bases and J shed 8 bases, with 10 bases lying between them. In germline, CDR1 is GTSNPN, CDR2 SVGIG (reference sequence).

The chain uses TRBV2 and TRBJ2-7, with D possibly TRBD1 on 6 matching bases. Trimming took 6 bases from V and 2 from J, leaving 11 bases between them. This CDR3 comprises 13 residues. Germline V CDR1 and CDR2: SNHLY, FYNNEI. The CDR3 nucleotides are TGTGCCAGCAGAGGGACATGGACCTACGAGCAGTACTTC. Its protein product is CASRGTWTYEQYF.

This clone has only a few counts. The chain links TRBV7-9 to TRBJ1-1; 8 bases match TRBD1. Germline V CDR1 and CDR2: SEHNR, FQNEAQ (reference sequence). V lost 5 bases to trimming and J lost 5 bases; unmatched junction nucleotides: 13. The CDR3 is 16 residues long. The CDR3 reads CASSIGQGRGGTEAFF. CDR3 DNA sequence: TGTGCCAGCAGCATAGGACAGGGAAGGGGAGGAACTGAAGCTTTCTTT.

The chain is built from TRBV9 and TRBJ2-7, with D possibly TRBD1 on 5 matching bases. V was shortened by 2 bases and J by 2 bases, with 14 bases between the two germline ends. Germline-derived CDR1 and CDR2 are SGDLS and YYNGEE. The CDR3 covers 15 residues. The CDR3 is CASSVGQQETYEQYF. CDR3 nucleotide sequence: TGTGCCAGCAGCGTCGGTCAACAGGAAACCTACGAGCAGTACTTC.

The V call is TRBV6-4, the J call TRBJ2-4, with 12 bases lining up with TRBD2. CDR1 and CDR2 from the germline V gene are MRHNA and SNTAGT. The length of the CDR3 is 20 residues. V lost 0 bases, J lost 0 bases, and 9 bases stayed unmatched. In DNA, the CDR3 is TGTGCCAGCAGTGACTCGCTACTAGCGGGAGGTGAAGTAGCCAAAAACATTCAGTACTTC. Translated, it gives CASSDSLLAGGEVAKNIQYF.

The chain has TRBV10-3 and TRBJ1-2, with TRBD1 matching over 9 bases. V lost 6 bases, J lost 6 bases, and 5 bases stayed unmatched. This CDR3 contains 13 residues. Looked up from germline, CDR1 is ENHRY and CDR2 is SYGVKD. For the CDR3, the DNA is TGTGCCATCAGCGGGGGGACAGGGAATGGCTACACCTTC. Its protein is CAISGGTGNGYTF.

The CDR3 DNA is TGTGCCAGCAGCTTAGCCCTGGGGGCTGGAACTGAAGCTTTCTTT. Protein: CASSLALGAGTEAFF. The chain uses TRBV7-2 and TRBJ1-1; D is perhaps TRBD1 (6 bases). Trimming pared 0 bases from V and 5 bases from J, leaving 13 bases between. The V gene's germline CDR1 is SGHTA and CDR2 FQGNSA. This CDR3 region has 15 residues.

The CDR3 protein is CASSLRQGIEKLFF. The CDR3 nucleotides are TGTGCCAGCAGTTTACGACAGGGGATCGAAAAACTGTTTTTT. The V and J genes are TRBV28 and TRBJ1-4; TRBD1 matches at 8 bases. The ends lost 2 bases at V and 8 bases at J; junction bases unmatched: 4. The CDR3 is 14 amino acids. Germline V gene data show CDR1 as MDHEN and CDR2 as SYDVKM.

This clone was seen once. The genes are TRBV6-1 and TRBJ2-1; TRBD2 aligns across 7 bases. The CDR3 sequence is 17 residues long. The V and J ends lost 4 bases and 0 bases, in that order; junction bases with no gene match: 9. Germline loops: CDR1 MNHNS, CDR2 SASEGT. As DNA, the CDR3 is TGTGCCAGCAGTGCCCGGCGCGGGGGTAGCTCCTACAATGAGCAGTTCTTC. Protein product: CASSARRGGSSYNEQFF.

With regard to this clone: At one boundary the junction diverges from the germline segment, which might be a read error. Distinct nucleotide sequences in the sample also encode this CDR3. The chain links TRBV4-1 to TRBJ1-1; a weak D match, TRBD1 (6 bases). CDR1 MGHRA and CDR2 YSYEKL come from the germline V gene. The CDR3 totals 15 residues. The CDR3 loop is CASSQERGPNTEAFF. The CDR3 nucleotides read TGTGCCAGCAGCCAAGAGCGGGGGCCGAACACTGAAGCTTTCTTT.

This chain joins TRBV2 and TRBJ2-3; TRBD2 agrees at 11 bases. Per germline, CDR1 SNHLY and CDR2 FYNNEI. This CDR3 has 15 amino acids. Losses at the gene ends were 8 bases for V and 3 bases for J; bases not matched to a gene: 7. DNA of the CDR3: TGTGCCAGCTGCCTAGCGGGAGGATGGACAGATACGCAGTATTTT. This sequence encodes CASCLAGGWTDTQYF.

This chain links TRBV5-1 with TRBJ1-4; D perhaps matches TRBD1 (6 bases). Trimming took off 1 base at V and 5 bases at J, with 12 bases between the two ends. This CDR3 is 15 amino acids long. Germline loops: CDR1 SGHRS, CDR2 YFSETQ. This CDR3 is CASSLTGMINEKLFF. In nucleotides, the CDR3 is TGCGCCAGCAGCTTGACAGGGATGATCAATGAAAAACTGTTTTTT.

The chain has TRBV19 and TRBJ1-2; perhaps TRBD1 as D (6 bases). V lost 5 bases and J lost 0, with 16 bases in between. The length of the CDR3 is 16 residues. The germline gives CDR1 LNHDA, CDR2 SQIVND (reference sequence). In DNA form, the CDR3 reads TGTGCCAGTAGTCTAGGGACAAAGTTAGCTAACTATGGCTACACCTTC. This translates into CASSLGTKLANYGYTF.

V usage is TRBV19 and J usage is TRBJ2-7, with 7 bases that match TRBD2. This CDR3 spans 13 amino acids. J was trimmed by 1 base and V by 7 bases; bases with no gene match: 4. Germline-derived CDR1 and CDR2 are LNHDA and SQIVND (reference sequence). CDR3 nucleotide sequence: TGTGCCAGTAAAAAGCGGGGATCCTACGAGCAGTACTTC. Translated: CASKKRGSYEQYF.

This chain links TRBV7-6 with TRBJ2-1, with D uncertain. Looked up from germline, CDR1 is SGHVS and CDR2 is FNYEAQ. V dropped 2 bases and J dropped 6 bases, with 5 bases sitting between them. This CDR3 spans 12 amino acids. This chain's CDR3 is CASSLHSNEQFF. The CDR3 bases are TGTGCCAGCAGCTTACATTCCAATGAGCAGTTCTTC. Full variable domain (outside the CDR3, taken from reference TRBV7-6 and TRBJ2-1): GAGVSQSPRYKVTKRGQDVALRCDPISGHVSLYWYRQALGQGPEFLTYFNYEAQQDKSGLPNDRFSAERPEGSISTLTIQRTEQRDSAMYRCASSLHSNEQFFGPGTRLTVL.

As DNA, the CDR3 is TGTGCCTGGAGTGTAGCTAGCGGACTACAAGAGACCCAGTACTTC. Translating gives CAWSVASGLQETQYF. The V call is TRBV30, the J call TRBJ2-5; 7 bases agree with TRBD2. The CDR3 is 15 residues long. V lost 0 bases to trimming and J lost 2 bases; unmatched junction nucleotides: 6. Per the germline V gene, CDR1 is GTSNPN and CDR2 is SVGIG (reference sequence).

The genes are TRBV6-5 and TRBJ1-2, with D hard to call. From germline, CDR1 is MNHEY and CDR2 SVGAGI. Trimming took off 6 bases at V and 7 bases at J, with 12 bases between the two ends. The CDR3 is 12 residues long. The CDR3 loop is CASRPGSGGYTF. CDR3 sequence (DNA): TGTGCCAGCAGGCCCGGGTCGGGTGGCTACACCTTC.

V is TRBV9 and J is TRBJ1-2; 7 bases match TRBD1. CDR3 size: 14 residues. With V trimmed by 4 bases and J by 4 bases, 7 bases remained unmatched. CDR1 is SGDLS and CDR2 is YYNGEE in the germline V gene. CDR3 coding DNA: TGTGCCAGCAGCTCGACAGGGTCCGGCTATGGCTACACCTTC. It specifies CASSSTGSGYGYTF. Full variable domain (rest looked up from reference TRBV9 and TRBJ1-2): DSGVTQTPKHLITATGQRVTLRCSPRSGDLSVYWYQQSLDQGLQFLIQYYNGEERAKGNILERFSAQQFPDLHSELNLSSLELGDSALYFCASSSTGSGYGYTFGSGTRLTVV.